This entry is about one TCR beta chain. Germline V gives CDR1 MRHNA, CDR2 SNTAGT. CDR3 length equals 16 residues. After removal of 0 bases from V and 6 bases from J, the junction contained 9 bases not matched to a gene. The protocol was immunoSEQ multiplex PCR, while the TCRdb copy is restricted to in-frame clones and leaves out a portion. The profile shows under 200,000 clones, more than 70% of them singletons. This record comes from a study of blood T cell repertoires in COVID-19. The receptor comes from a woman in her 70s who had recovered from COVID-19. J is TRBJ2-3 and V is TRBV6-4; TRBD2 matches 7 bases. Sample: peripheral blood. This CDR3 is CASSDSYGGRDDTQYF. CDR3 DNA: TGTGCCAGCAGTGACTCGTATGGCGGGAGAGATGATACGCAGTATTTT.